The sequence of this T cell receptor (beta chain) was determined in a study of cytomegalovirus exposure and HLA in healthy donors. Study in general: In a previous analysis, 95 million to 130 million unique TCR beta sequences were found from some 180 million T cells.

60 Vbeta and 13 Jbeta primers were used in PCR. Per the original data handling: An analysis that came later counted 70 million to 100 million unique TCR beta chains, approximately 10 million shared. Repertoires were generated with immunoSEQ multiplex PCR, while TCRdb's copy carries only in-frame clones and drops some. That table furnishes V, J and clone size, whereas the DNA furnished D and trimming. Of fewer than 250,000 clones in the sample, about 82% were seen once. This CDR3 region has 11 residues. The germline gives CDR1 MNHEY, CDR2 SVGAGI. Trimming removed 4 bases at V and 6 bases at J, with 7 bases between.

The sample was PBMCs. The chain links TRBV6-5 to TRBJ2-7, with a tentative D call TRBD1 (5 bases). The sequence derives from a man aged 25-45 years in good health and CMV-seronegative. DNA of the CDR3: TGTGCCAGCAGTTCCAGGGTCGAGCAGTACTTC. Its translation is CASSSRVEQYF.